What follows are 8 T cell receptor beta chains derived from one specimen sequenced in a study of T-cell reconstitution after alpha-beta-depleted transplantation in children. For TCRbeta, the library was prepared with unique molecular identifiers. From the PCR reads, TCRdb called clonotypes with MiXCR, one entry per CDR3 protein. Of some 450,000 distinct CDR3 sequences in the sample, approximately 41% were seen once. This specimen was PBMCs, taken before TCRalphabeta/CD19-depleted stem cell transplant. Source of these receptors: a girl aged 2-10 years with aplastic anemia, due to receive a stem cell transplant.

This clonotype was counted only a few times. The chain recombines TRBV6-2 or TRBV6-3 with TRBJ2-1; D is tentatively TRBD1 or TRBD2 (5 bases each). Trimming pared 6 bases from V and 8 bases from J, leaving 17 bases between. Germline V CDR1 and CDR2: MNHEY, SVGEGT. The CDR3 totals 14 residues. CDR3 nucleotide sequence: TGTGCCAGCAGGACTTACTTAAGGGGAGATGAGCAGTTCTTC. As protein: CASRTYLRGDEQFF.

DNA of the CDR3: TGCAGTGCTAGGGGAGCGGCCGAGAACAATAGGGACGAGCAGTACTTC. Protein product: CSARGAAENNRDEQYF. The rearrangement links TRBV20-1 to TRBJ2-7, with a tentative D call TRBD2 (5 bases). This CDR3 comprises 16 residues. V was trimmed by 3 bases and J by 5 bases, leaving 23 bases between them. Germline values: CDR1 DFQATT, CDR2 SNEGSKA (reference sequence).

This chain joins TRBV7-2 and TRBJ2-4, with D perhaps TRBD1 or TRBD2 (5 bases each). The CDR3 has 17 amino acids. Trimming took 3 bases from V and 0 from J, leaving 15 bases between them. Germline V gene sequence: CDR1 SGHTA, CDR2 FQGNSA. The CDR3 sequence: CASSFTGTSLAKNIQYF. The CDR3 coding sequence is TGTGCCAGCAGCTTCACCGGGACGTCCCTAGCCAAAAACATTCAGTACTTC.

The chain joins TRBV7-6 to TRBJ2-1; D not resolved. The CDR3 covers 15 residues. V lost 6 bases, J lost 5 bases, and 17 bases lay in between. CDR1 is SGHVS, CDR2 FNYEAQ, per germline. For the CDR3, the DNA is TGTGCCAGCAGTCGAAACAGCAATGGGAACAATGAGCAGTTCTTC. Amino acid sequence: CASSRNSNGNNEQFF.

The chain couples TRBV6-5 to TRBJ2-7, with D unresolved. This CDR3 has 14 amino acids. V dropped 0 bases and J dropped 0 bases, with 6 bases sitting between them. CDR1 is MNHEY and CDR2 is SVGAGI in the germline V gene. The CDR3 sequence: CASSYSPYSYEQYF. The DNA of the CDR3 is TGTGCCAGCAGTTACTCGCCCTACTCCTACGAGCAGTACTTC.

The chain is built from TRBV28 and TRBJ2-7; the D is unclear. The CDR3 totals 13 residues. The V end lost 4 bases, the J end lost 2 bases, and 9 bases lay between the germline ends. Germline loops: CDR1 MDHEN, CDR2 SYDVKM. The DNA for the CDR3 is TGTGCCAGCAGTTCCCATAACGCCTACGAGCAGTACTTC. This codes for CASSSHNAYEQYF.

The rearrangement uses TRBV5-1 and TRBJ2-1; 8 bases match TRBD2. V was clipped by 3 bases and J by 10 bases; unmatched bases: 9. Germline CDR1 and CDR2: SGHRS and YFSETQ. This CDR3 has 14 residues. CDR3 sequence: CASSYPGLGREQFF. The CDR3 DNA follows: TGCGCCAGCAGCTATCCGGGACTAGGGCGAGAGCAGTTCTTC.

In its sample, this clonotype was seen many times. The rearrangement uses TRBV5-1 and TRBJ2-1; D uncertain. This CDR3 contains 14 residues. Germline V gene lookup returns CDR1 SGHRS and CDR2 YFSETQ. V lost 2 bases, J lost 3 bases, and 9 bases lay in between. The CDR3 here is CASSFGNSYNEQFF. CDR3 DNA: TGCGCCAGCAGCTTTGGTAATAGCTACAATGAGCAGTTCTTC.